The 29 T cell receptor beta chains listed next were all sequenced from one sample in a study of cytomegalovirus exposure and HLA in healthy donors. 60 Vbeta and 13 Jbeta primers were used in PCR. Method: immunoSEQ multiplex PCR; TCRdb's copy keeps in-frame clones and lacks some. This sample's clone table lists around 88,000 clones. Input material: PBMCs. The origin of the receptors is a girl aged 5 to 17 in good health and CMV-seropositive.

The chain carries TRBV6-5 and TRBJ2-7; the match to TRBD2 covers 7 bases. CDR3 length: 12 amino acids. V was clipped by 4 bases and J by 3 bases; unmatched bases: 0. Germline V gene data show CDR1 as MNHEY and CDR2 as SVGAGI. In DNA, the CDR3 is TGTGCCAGCAGTTGGGGGGGCTACGAGCAGTACTTC. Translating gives CASSWGGYEQYF.

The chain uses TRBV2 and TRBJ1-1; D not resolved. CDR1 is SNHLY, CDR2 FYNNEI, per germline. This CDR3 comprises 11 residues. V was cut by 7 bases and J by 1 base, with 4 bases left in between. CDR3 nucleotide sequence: TGTGCCAGCATGGCGAACACTGAAGCTTTCTTT. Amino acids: CASMANTEAFF. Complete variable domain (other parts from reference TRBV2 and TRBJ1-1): EPEVTQTPSHQVTQMGQEVILRCVPISNHLYFYWYRQILGQKVEFLVSFYNNEISEKSEIFDDQFSVERPDGSNFTLKIRSTKLEDSAMYFCASMANTEAFFGQGTRLTVV.

CDR3 bases: TGTGCCAGCAGCTTGGTGGCGGGGGGCTACACCTTC. It yields the protein CASSLVAGGYTF. The chain employs TRBV5-4 and TRBJ1-2, with unresolved D. CDR3 length: 12 amino acids. Germline V CDR1 and CDR2: SGHNT, YYREEE (reference sequence). V lost 0 bases, J lost 8 bases, and 8 bases lay in between.

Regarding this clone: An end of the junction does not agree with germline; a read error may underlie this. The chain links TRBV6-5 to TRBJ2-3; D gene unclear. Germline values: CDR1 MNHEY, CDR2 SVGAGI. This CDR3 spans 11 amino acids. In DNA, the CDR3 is TGTGCCAGCCGGCGCACAGATAAGCAGTATTTT. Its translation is CASRRTDKQYF.

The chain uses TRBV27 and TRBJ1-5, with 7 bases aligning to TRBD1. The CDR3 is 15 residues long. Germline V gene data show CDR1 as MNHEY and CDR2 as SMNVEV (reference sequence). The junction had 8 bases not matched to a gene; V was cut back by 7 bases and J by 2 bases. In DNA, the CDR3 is TGTGCCAGCACTAGGACAGGATTTGGCAATCAGCCCCAGCATTTT. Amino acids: CASTRTGFGNQPQHF.

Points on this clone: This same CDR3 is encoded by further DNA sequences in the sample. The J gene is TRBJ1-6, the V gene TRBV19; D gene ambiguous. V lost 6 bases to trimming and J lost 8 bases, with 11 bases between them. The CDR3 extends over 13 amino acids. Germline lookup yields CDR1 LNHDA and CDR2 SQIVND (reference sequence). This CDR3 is CASSGIGDSPLHF. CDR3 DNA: TGTGCCAGTAGCGGGATTGGCGATTCACCCCTCCACTTT.

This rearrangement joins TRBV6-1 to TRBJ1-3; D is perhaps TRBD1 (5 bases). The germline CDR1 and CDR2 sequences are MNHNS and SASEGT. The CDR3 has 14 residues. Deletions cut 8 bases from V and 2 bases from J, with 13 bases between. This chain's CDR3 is CASDLGGAGNTIYF. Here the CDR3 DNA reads TGTGCCAGCGACCTGGGGGGGGCTGGAAACACCATATATTTT.

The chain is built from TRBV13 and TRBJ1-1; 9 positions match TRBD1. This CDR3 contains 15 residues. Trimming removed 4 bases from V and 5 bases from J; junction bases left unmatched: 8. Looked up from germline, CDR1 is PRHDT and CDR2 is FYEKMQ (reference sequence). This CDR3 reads CASSSPTGGWTEAFF. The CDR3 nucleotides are TGTGCCAGCAGCTCACCAACAGGGGGCTGGACTGAAGCTTTCTTT.

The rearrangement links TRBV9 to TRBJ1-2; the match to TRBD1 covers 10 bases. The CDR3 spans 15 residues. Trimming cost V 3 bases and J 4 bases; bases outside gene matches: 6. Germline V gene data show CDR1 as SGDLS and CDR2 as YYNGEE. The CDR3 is CASSAWDRGAYGYTF. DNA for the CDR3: TGTGCCAGCAGCGCTTGGGACAGGGGTGCCTATGGCTACACCTTC.

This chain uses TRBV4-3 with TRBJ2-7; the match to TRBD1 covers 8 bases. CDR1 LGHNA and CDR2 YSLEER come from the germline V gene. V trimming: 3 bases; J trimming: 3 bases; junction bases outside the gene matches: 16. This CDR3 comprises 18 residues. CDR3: CASSQEISPRDRLYEQYF. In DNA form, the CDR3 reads TGCGCCAGCAGCCAGGAGATCTCCCCCCGGGACAGGCTCTACGAGCAGTACTTC.

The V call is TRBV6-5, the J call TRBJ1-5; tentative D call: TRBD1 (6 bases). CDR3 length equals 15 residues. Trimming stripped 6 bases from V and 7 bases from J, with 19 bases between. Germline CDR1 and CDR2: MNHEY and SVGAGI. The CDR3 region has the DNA TGTGCCAGCAGGCCGTTCGGCACAGGGATCCAGCCCCAGCATTTT. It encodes CASRPFGTGIQPQHF.

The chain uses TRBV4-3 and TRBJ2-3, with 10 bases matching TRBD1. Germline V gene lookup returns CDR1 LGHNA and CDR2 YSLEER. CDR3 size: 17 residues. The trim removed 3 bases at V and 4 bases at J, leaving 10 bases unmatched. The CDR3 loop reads CASSQSFRTGGADTQYF. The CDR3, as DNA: TGCGCCAGCAGCCAGAGCTTCCGGACAGGGGGAGCAGATACGCAGTATTTT.

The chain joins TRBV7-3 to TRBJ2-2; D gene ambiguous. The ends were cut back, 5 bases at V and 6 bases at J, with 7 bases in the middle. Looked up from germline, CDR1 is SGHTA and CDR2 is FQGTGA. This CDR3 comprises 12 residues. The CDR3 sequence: CASSRASGELFF. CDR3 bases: TGTGCCAGCAGCCGAGCCTCCGGGGAGCTGTTTTTT.

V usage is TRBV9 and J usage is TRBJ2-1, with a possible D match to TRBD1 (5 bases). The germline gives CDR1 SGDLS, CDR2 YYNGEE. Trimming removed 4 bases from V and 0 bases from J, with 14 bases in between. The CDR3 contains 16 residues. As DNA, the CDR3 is TGTGCCAGCAGCATACGACAGACTCGCTCCTACAATGAGCAGTTCTTC. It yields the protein CASSIRQTRSYNEQFF.

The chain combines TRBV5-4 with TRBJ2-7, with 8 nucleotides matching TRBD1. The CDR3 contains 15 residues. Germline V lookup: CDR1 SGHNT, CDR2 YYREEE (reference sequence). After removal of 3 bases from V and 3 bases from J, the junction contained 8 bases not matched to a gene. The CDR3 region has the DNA TGTGCCAGCAGCTACGAACGACAGGGGATCTACGAGCAGTACGTC. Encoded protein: CASSYERQGIYEQYV.

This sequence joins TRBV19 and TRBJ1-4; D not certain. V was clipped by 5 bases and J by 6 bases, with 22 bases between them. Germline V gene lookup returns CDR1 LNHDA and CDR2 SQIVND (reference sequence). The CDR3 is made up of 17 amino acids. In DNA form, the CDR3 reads TGTGCCAGTAGTCAACCTGGAGGTCAAATTAGGGATGAAAAACTGTTTTTT. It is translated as CASSQPGGQIRDEKLFF.

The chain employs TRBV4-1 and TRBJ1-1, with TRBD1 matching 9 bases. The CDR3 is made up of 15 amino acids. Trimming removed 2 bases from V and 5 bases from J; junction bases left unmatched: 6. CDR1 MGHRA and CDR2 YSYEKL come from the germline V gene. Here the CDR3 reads CASSQPGTGQTEAFF. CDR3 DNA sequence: TGCGCCAGCAGCCAACCGGGGACAGGGCAAACTGAAGCTTTCTTT.

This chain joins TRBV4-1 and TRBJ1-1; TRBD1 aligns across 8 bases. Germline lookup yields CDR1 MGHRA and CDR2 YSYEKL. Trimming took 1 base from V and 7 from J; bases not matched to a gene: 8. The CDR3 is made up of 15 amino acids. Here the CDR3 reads CASSQGTGSAIEAFF. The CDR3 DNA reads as TGCGCCAGCAGCCAAGGGACAGGGTCAGCTATTGAAGCTTTCTTT.

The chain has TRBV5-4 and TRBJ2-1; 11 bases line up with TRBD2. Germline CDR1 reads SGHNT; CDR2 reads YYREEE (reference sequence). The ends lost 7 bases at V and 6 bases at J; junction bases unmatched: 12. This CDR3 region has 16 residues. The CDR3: CASGEIAGGPANEQFF. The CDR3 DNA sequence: TGTGCCAGCGGGGAAATAGCGGGGGGGCCAGCCAATGAGCAGTTCTTC. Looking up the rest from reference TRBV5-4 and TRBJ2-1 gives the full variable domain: ETGVTQSPTHLIKTRGQQVTLRCSSQSGHNTVSWYQQALGQGPQFIFQYYREEENGRGNFPPRFSGLQFPNYSSELNVNALELDDSALYLCASGEIAGGPANEQFFGPGTRLTVL.

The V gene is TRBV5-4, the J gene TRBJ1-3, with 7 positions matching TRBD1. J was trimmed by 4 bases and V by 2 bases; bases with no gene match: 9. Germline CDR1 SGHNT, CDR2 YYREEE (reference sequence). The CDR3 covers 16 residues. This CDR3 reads CASSLRAGTVGNTIYF. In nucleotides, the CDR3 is TGTGCCAGCAGCTTAAGGGCCGGGACAGTCGGAAACACCATATATTTT.

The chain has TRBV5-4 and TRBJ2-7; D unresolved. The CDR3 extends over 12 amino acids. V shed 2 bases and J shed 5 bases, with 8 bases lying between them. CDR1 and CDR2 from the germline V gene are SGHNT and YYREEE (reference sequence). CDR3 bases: TGTGCCAGCAGCTTTTTTTCTGACGAGCAGTACTTC. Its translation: CASSFFSDEQYF.

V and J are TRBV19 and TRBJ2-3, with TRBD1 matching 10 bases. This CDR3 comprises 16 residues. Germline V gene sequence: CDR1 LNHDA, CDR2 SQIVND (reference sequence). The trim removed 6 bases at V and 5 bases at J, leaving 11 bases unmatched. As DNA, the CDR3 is TGTGCCAGTAGCGCCCGGGACAGGGGATATGAAGATACGCAGTATTTT. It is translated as CASSARDRGYEDTQYF.

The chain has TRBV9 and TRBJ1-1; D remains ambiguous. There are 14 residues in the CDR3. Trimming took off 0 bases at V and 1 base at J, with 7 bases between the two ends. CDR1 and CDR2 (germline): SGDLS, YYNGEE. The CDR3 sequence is CASSVATGNTEAFF. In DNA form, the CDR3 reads TGTGCCAGCAGCGTAGCTACGGGGAACACTGAAGCTTTCTTT.

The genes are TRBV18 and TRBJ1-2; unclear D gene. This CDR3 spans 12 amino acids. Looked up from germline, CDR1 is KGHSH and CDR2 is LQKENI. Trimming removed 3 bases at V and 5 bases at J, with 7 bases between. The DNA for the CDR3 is TGTGCCAGCTCACCGGAGGCGTATGGCTACACCTTC. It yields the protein CASSPEAYGYTF. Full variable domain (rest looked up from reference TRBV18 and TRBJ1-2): NAGVMQNPRHLVRRRGQEARLRCSPMKGHSHVYWYRQLPEEGLKFMVYLQKENIIDESGMPKERFSAEFPKEGPSILRIQQVVRGDSAAYFCASSPEAYGYTFGSGTRLTVV.

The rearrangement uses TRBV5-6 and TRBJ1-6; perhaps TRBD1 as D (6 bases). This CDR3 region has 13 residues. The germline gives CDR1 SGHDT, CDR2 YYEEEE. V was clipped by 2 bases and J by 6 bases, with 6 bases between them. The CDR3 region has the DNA TGTGCCAGCAGCTTACAGGGTAATTCACCCCTCCACTTT. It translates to CASSLQGNSPLHF.

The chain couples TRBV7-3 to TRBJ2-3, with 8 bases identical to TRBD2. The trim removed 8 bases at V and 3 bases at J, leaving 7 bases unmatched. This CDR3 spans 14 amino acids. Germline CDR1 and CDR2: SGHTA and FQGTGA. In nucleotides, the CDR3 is TGTGCCAGCGGAAGCGGGGGTAGGACAGATACGCAGTATTTT. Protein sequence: CASGSGGRTDTQYF.

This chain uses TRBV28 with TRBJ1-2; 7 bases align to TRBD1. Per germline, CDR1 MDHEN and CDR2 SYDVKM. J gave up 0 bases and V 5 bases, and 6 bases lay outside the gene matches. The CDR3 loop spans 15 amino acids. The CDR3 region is CASSGWDSTNYGYTF. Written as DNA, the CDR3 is TGTGCCAGCAGTGGGTGGGACAGCACTAACTATGGCTACACCTTC.

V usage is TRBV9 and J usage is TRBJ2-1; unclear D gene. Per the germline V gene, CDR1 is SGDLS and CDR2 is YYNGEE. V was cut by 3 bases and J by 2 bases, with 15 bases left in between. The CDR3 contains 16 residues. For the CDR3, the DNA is TGTGCCAGCAGCGCCTCCTCTAGTGGCACCTACAATGAGCAGTTCTTC. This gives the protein CASSASSSGTYNEQFF.

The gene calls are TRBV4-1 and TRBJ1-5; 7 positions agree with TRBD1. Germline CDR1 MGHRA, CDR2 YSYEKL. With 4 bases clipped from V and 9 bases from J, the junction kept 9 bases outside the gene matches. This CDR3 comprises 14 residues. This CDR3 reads CASSLNLQGLPQHF. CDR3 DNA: TGCGCCAGCAGCCTCAACCTACAGGGGTTGCCCCAGCATTTT.